The 25 T cell receptor beta chains listed next were all sequenced from one sample in a study of blood T cell repertoires in COVID-19. TCRdb keeps only in-frame clones here, not all; method: immunoSEQ multiplex PCR. The sample lists 250,000 or so clones, around 86% seen once, with 10% to 15% in the top ten. Material for sequencing was peripheral blood. All receptors come from a man aged 80 or over with acute or convalescent COVID-19.

This chain uses TRBV7-9 with TRBJ2-5; 12 nucleotides line up with TRBD1. The V segment lost 8 bases and the J segment 5 bases; nucleotides outside the gene matches: 9. This CDR3 spans 15 amino acids. The germline V gene encodes CDR1 SEHNR and CDR2 FQNEAQ (reference sequence). The CDR3 protein is CASLEGQGAMETQYF. CDR3 coding DNA: TGTGCCAGCCTAGAGGGACAGGGGGCGATGGAGACCCAGTACTTC.

This chain joins TRBV3-1 (or the pseudogene TRBV3-2) and TRBJ1-3, with 10 positions matching TRBD1. With V trimmed by 9 bases and J by 4 bases, 6 bases remained unmatched. The CDR3 has 14 residues. Germline assignment: CDR1 LGHDT and CDR2 YNNKEL (reference sequence). The CDR3 region is CASAGTGAGNTIYF. The CDR3, as DNA: TGTGCCAGTGCTGGGACAGGGGCCGGAAACACCATATATTTT.

The rearrangement joins TRBV3-1 (or the pseudogene TRBV3-2) to TRBJ2-7, with 8 bases fitting TRBD2. The CDR3 has 13 residues. The germline CDR1 and CDR2 sequences are LGHDT and YNNKEL (reference sequence). V gave up 4 bases and J gave up 4 bases; unmatched junction bases: 3. CDR3 residues: CASSLPGGYEQYF. In nucleotides, the CDR3 is TGTGCCAGCAGCCTCCCGGGAGGGTACGAGCAGTACTTC.

The chain is built from TRBV5-1 and TRBJ2-2; TRBD1 matches at 10 bases. The germline V gene encodes CDR1 SGHRS and CDR2 YFSETQ. The CDR3 has 17 amino acids. V lost 0 bases to trimming and J lost 3 bases; unmatched junction nucleotides: 5. In DNA form, the CDR3 reads TGCGCCAGCAGCTTGGGCCCCGGGACAGGGGACACCGGGGAGCTGTTTTTT. This gives the protein CASSLGPGTGDTGELFF.

CDR3 sequence reads: CASSSPGGPTGELFF. For the CDR3, the DNA is TGTGCCAGCAGCTCCCCGGGGGGCCCGACCGGGGAGCTGTTTTTT. This chain uses TRBV7-3 with TRBJ2-2; perhaps TRBD2 as D (7 bases). CDR3 length: 15 residues. CDR1 and CDR2 from the germline V gene are SGHTA and FQGTGA. Deletions cut 4 bases from V and 5 bases from J, with 14 bases between.

In this sample, this clone turned up once. The rearrangement uses TRBV5-1 and TRBJ1-2; unclear D gene. Trimming took 0 bases from V and 5 from J, leaving 11 bases between them. Germline loops: CDR1 SGHRS, CDR2 YFSETQ. The CDR3 consists of 14 residues. This CDR3 is CASSLEGDSYGYTF. The CDR3 DNA sequence: TGCGCCAGCAGCTTGGAGGGAGACTCGTATGGCTACACCTTC.

The chain has TRBV4-1 and TRBJ2-7; D unresolved. Germline lookup yields CDR1 MGHRA and CDR2 YSYEKL. Trimming stripped 0 bases from V and 8 bases from J, with 20 bases between. This CDR3 comprises 16 residues. The CDR3 reads CASSQDREPFVSKQYF. As DNA, the CDR3 is TGCGCCAGCAGCCAAGATCGAGAGCCTTTCGTTTCGAAGCAGTACTTC.

This rearrangement joins TRBV6-5 to TRBJ1-1, with 8 bases aligning to TRBD1. This CDR3 is 15 amino acids long. Looked up from germline, CDR1 is MNHEY and CDR2 is SVGAGI. Trimming took 6 bases from V and 3 from J; bases not matched to a gene: 9. The CDR3: CASSLRQGRYTEAFF. The CDR3 nucleotides are TGTGCCAGCAGCCTGAGACAGGGGCGCTACACTGAAGCTTTCTTT.

The chain recombines TRBV7-3 with TRBJ2-5; D is unclear. The CDR3 loop spans 13 amino acids. Trimming shortened V by 2 bases and J by 1 base, and 5 bases separated the two germline ends. Germline CDR1 reads SGHTA; CDR2 reads FQGTGA. The CDR3 coding sequence is TGTGCCAGCAGCTTAGCAGTCCAAGAGACCCAGTACTTC. This gives the protein CASSLAVQETQYF.

V is TRBV7-9 and J is TRBJ2-1; TRBD1 matches 8 bases. This CDR3 comprises 14 residues. Germline V CDR1 and CDR2: SEHNR, FQNEAQ (reference sequence). V lost 5 bases to trimming and J lost 8 bases; unmatched junction nucleotides: 8. DNA for the CDR3: TGTGCCAGCAGCCTCGACAGGGGTATTGATGAGCAGTTCTTC. Protein sequence: CASSLDRGIDEQFF.

The chain uses TRBV21-1 and TRBJ1-3. TRBV21-1 is shown as a pseudogene. The CDR3 contains 14 residues. The CDR3 region is CASSEGGVGNTIYF. CDR3 nucleotide sequence: TGTGCCAGCAGCGAAGGGGGGGTTGGAAACACCATATATTTT.

The V and J genes are TRBV27 and TRBJ1-6, with D unresolved. The germline gives CDR1 MNHEY, CDR2 SMNVEV (reference sequence). The CDR3 length is 12 residues. Trimming removed 3 bases from V and 8 bases from J, with 5 bases in between. In DNA, the CDR3 is TGTGCCAGCAGTTTTCCTGATTCACCCCTCCACTTT. This encodes CASSFPDSPLHF.

The gene calls are TRBV9 and TRBJ2-7, with 8 positions matching TRBD2. The CDR3 is made up of 16 amino acids. Germline V lookup: CDR1 SGDLS, CDR2 YYNGEE. Germline trimming cut 3 bases from V and 0 bases from J; bases unmatched to any gene: 8. CDR3 nucleotides: TGTGCCAGCAGCGCCGCCGAGCGGGGGAACTCCTACGAGCAGTACTTC. Residues: CASSAAERGNSYEQYF.

The chain is built from TRBV28 and TRBJ1-4; D not resolved. The CDR3 runs 14 residues. Germline CDR1 is MDHEN and CDR2 is SYDVKM. Trimming left V 6 bases short and J 4 bases short, with 12 bases between. CDR3 in DNA: TGTGCCAGCAGCACGTCAGGTTTTAATGAAAAACTGTTTTTT. Translating gives CASSTSGFNEKLFF.

The V gene is TRBV5-1, the J gene TRBJ1-2; maybe TRBD1 (6 bases). V lost 4 bases and J lost 4, with 14 bases in between. The CDR3 runs to 14 residues. Per germline, CDR1 SGHRS and CDR2 YFSETQ. The CDR3 region is CASSPGQGTYGYTF. CDR3 DNA: TGCGCCAGCAGCCCCGGGCAGGGGACCTATGGCTACACCTTC.

V gene TRBV3-1 (or the pseudogene TRBV3-2) combines with J gene TRBJ2-1; 10 nucleotides agree with TRBD1. Germline V gives CDR1 LGHDT, CDR2 YNNKEL (reference sequence). The length of the CDR3 is 20 residues. The junction had 20 bases not matched to a gene; V was cut back by 5 bases and J by 4 bases. The CDR3 protein is CASSSKSGQGTPLVYNEQFF. Here the CDR3 DNA reads TGTGCCAGCAGCTCCAAATCGGGACAGGGGACCCCTTTGGTGTACAATGAGCAGTTCTTC.

Regarding this clone: The sample carries other DNA sequences with the same CDR3. The rearrangement links TRBV3-1 (or the pseudogene TRBV3-2) to TRBJ2-2; 7 bases are a match to TRBD1. Germline CDR1 and CDR2: LGHDT and YNNKEL (reference sequence). Trimming cost V 1 base and J 6 bases; bases outside gene matches: 2. The length of the CDR3 is 14 residues. The CDR3 loop is CASSQGQGAGELFF. In nucleotides, the CDR3 is TGTGCCAGCAGCCAAGGGCAGGGGGCCGGGGAGCTGTTTTTT.

This clone was counted once. V gene TRBV7-9 combines with J gene TRBJ1-2; D might be TRBD1 (6 bases). The CDR3 is 14 amino acids. Germline CDR1 is SEHNR and CDR2 is FQNEAQ (reference sequence). Between the trimmed V and J ends, which lost 4 bases and 6 bases, there was a span of 15 bases. CDR3 residues: CASSYQQGINGYTF. For the CDR3, the DNA is TGTGCCAGCAGCTATCAACAGGGAATCAATGGCTACACCTTC.

The chain links TRBV3-1 (or the pseudogene TRBV3-2) to TRBJ2-5, with TRBD1 identical over 9 bases. The V segment lost 0 bases and the J segment 4 bases; nucleotides outside the gene matches: 6. The germline V gene encodes CDR1 LGHDT and CDR2 YNNKEL (reference sequence). The CDR3 spans 16 residues. CDR3 coding DNA: TGTGCCAGCAGCCAAGATACACAGGGGGCCATAGAGACCCAGTACTTC. This encodes CASSQDTQGAIETQYF.

This chain connects TRBV29-1 to TRBJ2-4, with 10 bases matching TRBD1. V shed 7 bases, J shed 6 bases, and the junction held 3 bases outside the gene matches. CDR3 size: 12 residues. CDR1 and CDR2 (germline): SQVTM, ANQGSEA. DNA of the CDR3: TGCAGCGCGACAGGGGGCCTAAACATTCAGTACTTC. Amino acids: CSATGGLNIQYF.

The rearrangement uses TRBV11-2 and TRBJ2-3, with 7 bases fitting TRBD2. Germline CDR1 is SGHAT and CDR2 is FQNNGV. The CDR3 covers 16 residues. Losses at the gene ends were 7 bases for V and 2 bases for J; bases not matched to a gene: 12. CDR3 bases: TGTGCCAGCACCTCAGGGTGGGGGACTACCACAGATACGCAGTATTTT. Its protein is CASTSGWGTTTDTQYF.

This chain joins TRBV7-2 and TRBJ1-2; D may be TRBD1 (6 bases). Germline CDR1 SGHTA, CDR2 FQGNSA. Between the trimmed V and J ends, which lost 4 bases and 7 bases, there was a span of 19 bases. This CDR3 is built from 15 residues. CDR3 residues: CASSSPSGTPGGYTF. Written as DNA, the CDR3 is TGTGCCAGCAGCTCCCCATCCGGGACACCCGGTGGCTACACCTTC.

The chain recombines TRBV9 with TRBJ2-3, with D maybe TRBD1 (5 bases). Per the germline V gene, CDR1 is SGDLS and CDR2 is YYNGEE. V lost 1 base, J lost 1 base, and 7 bases lay in between. The CDR3 is 14 amino acids. As DNA, the CDR3 is TGTGCCAGCAGCGTATCCAGGGGCACAGATACGCAGTATTTT. The encoded protein is CASSVSRGTDTQYF.

This sequence joins TRBV5-1 and TRBJ2-2, with TRBD1 identical over 8 bases. The V gene's germline CDR1 is SGHRS and CDR2 YFSETQ. The junction had 10 bases not matched to a gene; V was cut back by 5 bases and J by 4 bases. This CDR3 is built from 16 residues. The CDR3 nucleotides read TGCGCCAGCAGTCAGCGCCAGGGGGCCGGCACCGGGGAGCTGTTTTTT. The encoded protein is CASSQRQGAGTGELFF.

The chain recombines TRBV7-2 with TRBJ1-3; D unresolved. The CDR3 sequence is 15 residues long. Germline values: CDR1 SGHTA, CDR2 FQGNSA. V was trimmed by 1 base and J by 4 bases, leaving 11 bases between them. This CDR3 is CASSLEAIKGNTIYF. The CDR3 DNA follows: TGTGCCAGCAGCTTAGAAGCGATAAAGGGAAACACCATATATTTT. The variable domain in full, with the rest retrieved from reference TRBV7-2 and TRBJ1-3, is GAGVSQSPSNKVTEKGKDVELRCDPISGHTALYWYRQSLGQGLEFLIYFQGNSAPDKSGLPSDRFSAERTGGSVSTLTIQRTQQEDSAVYLCASSLEAIKGNTIYFGEGSWLTVV.